Each of the 22 T cell receptor beta chains below was sequenced from the same sample in a study of cytotoxic CD8 clonotypes in ibrutinib-treated CLL. Repertoires were generated with immunoSEQ multiplex PCR, while TCRdb's copy carries only in-frame clones and drops some. The top ten clones hold 25% to 40% of a sample with approximately 100,000 clones, about 72% of them seen once. The sequenced sample was PBMCs, obtained after 12 months of ibrutinib treatment. The origin of the receptors is a human donor with chronic lymphocytic leukemia.

The rearrangement joins TRBV23-1 to TRBJ2-1, with a weak D call TRBD1 (6 bases). TRBV23-1 is labeled an ORF, and its function is uncertain. With 6 bases removed from V and 7 bases from J, the gap between germline ends came to 13 bases. There are 13 residues in the CDR3. The CDR3 reads CASSRGSGNEQFF. The CDR3 region has the DNA TGCGCCAGCAGCAGGGGTTCCGGTAATGAGCAGTTCTTC.

This sequence joins TRBV7-3 and TRBJ2-1; 9 positions agree with TRBD1. Trimming took 5 bases from V and 10 from J; bases not matched to a gene: 6. This CDR3 region has 13 residues. CDR1 is SGHTA, CDR2 FQGTGA, per germline. CDR3 coding DNA: TGTGCCAGCAGCACGGGACAGGGCGGGGAGCAGTTCTTC. Its translation: CASSTGQGGEQFF. Full variable domain (missing parts from reference TRBV7-3 and TRBJ2-1): GAGVSQTPSNKVTEKGKYVELRCDPISGHTALYWYRQSLGQGPEFLIYFQGTGAADDSGLPNDRFFAVRPEGSVSTLKIQRTERGDSAVYLCASSTGQGGEQFFGPGTRLTVL.

V is TRBV28 and J is TRBJ1-3; no firm D call. Trimming left V 2 bases short and J 4 bases short, with 3 bases between. The CDR3 consists of 12 residues. Germline values: CDR1 MDHEN, CDR2 SYDVKM. The CDR3 DNA follows: TGTGCCAGCAGTTTAGGGGGAAACACCATATATTTT. Its translation is CASSLGGNTIYF.

V is TRBV2 and J is TRBJ2-1; no clear D. Germline CDR1 is SNHLY and CDR2 is FYNNEI. This CDR3 is built from 13 residues. Trimming removed 4 bases at V and 5 bases at J, with 9 bases between. The CDR3: CASSGAPNNEQFF. CDR3 DNA sequence: TGTGCCAGCAGTGGAGCGCCCAACAATGAGCAGTTCTTC.

This sequence joins TRBV28 and TRBJ1-1; D gene unclear. CDR1 is MDHEN, CDR2 SYDVKM, per germline. V was cut by 7 bases and J by 0 bases, with 12 bases left in between. The CDR3 consists of 14 residues. Here the CDR3 DNA reads TGTGCCAGCATTGGGGTTGGGATGAACACTGAAGCTTTCTTT. This codes for CASIGVGMNTEAFF.

The chain employs TRBV6-1 and TRBJ1-5; D call uncertain. V lost 5 bases to trimming and J lost 1 base, with 9 bases between them. CDR1 is MNHNS, CDR2 SASEGT, per germline. The CDR3 has 14 residues. The CDR3 loop reads CASSSYGSNQPQHF. The CDR3 DNA reads TGTGCCAGCAGTTCATACGGGAGCAATCAGCCCCAGCATTTT.

This chain links TRBV7-8 with TRBJ2-1; perhaps TRBD2 as D (6 bases). V shed 4 bases and J shed 5 bases, with 9 bases lying between them. Germline lookup yields CDR1 SGHVS and CDR2 FQNEAQ. CDR3 size: 13 residues. The CDR3 DNA sequence: TGTGCCAGCAGCTGGGAGGCGCACAATGAGCAGTTCTTC. Its translation: CASSWEAHNEQFF.

This clone came up a few times. The chain employs TRBV4-3 and TRBJ1-1, with D unresolved. Trimming removed 4 bases at V and 0 bases at J, with 18 bases between. Germline V gene lookup returns CDR1 LGHNA and CDR2 YSLEER. The CDR3 contains 17 residues. For the CDR3, the DNA is TGCGCCAGCAGCCTGACAAGATATTCGGAAATGAACACTGAAGCTTTCTTT. This codes for CASSLTRYSEMNTEAFF.

This chain connects TRBV5-1 to TRBJ1-1, with D perhaps TRBD1 (6 bases). From germline, CDR1 is SGHRS and CDR2 YFSETQ. Deletions cut 1 base from V and 1 base from J, with 17 bases between. The CDR3 consists of 17 residues. CDR3 loop: CASSLKTGLDRNTEAFF. The DNA of the CDR3 is TGCGCCAGCAGCTTGAAGACGGGACTGGACAGGAACACTGAAGCTTTCTTT.

The gene calls are TRBV5-1 and TRBJ1-4; 10 bases line up with TRBD1. CDR1 is SGHRS and CDR2 is YFSETQ in the germline V gene. Losses at the gene ends were 4 bases for V and 7 bases for J; bases not matched to a gene: 7. CDR3 size: 15 residues. The DNA for the CDR3 is TGCGCCAGCAGCCCTGGGACAGGGGAGGGTGAAAAACTGTTTTTT. This encodes CASSPGTGEGEKLFF.

This chain joins TRBV18 and TRBJ2-7; tentatively, D is TRBD2 (7 bases). CDR1 KGHSH and CDR2 LQKENI come from the germline V gene. V lost 3 bases and J 6 bases, leaving 18 bases between the germline ends. This CDR3 region has 15 residues. Written as DNA, the CDR3 is TGTGCCAGCTCACCCATGGGGGGGCCAGGAACCGAGCAGTACTTC. Protein sequence: CASSPMGGPGTEQYF.

This chain uses TRBV28 with TRBJ2-1; D perhaps matches TRBD1 (6 bases). The CDR3 loop spans 16 amino acids. Per germline, CDR1 MDHEN and CDR2 SYDVKM. The V gene lost 4 bases and the J gene lost 3 bases, with 16 bases spanning the gap. The CDR3 is CASSSIRTADYNEQFF. In nucleotides, the CDR3 is TGTGCCAGCAGTTCAATTCGGACAGCGGACTACAATGAGCAGTTCTTC. The full variable domain, its missing parts supplied by reference TRBV28 and TRBJ2-1, is DVKVTQSSRYLVKRTGEKVFLECVQDMDHENMFWYRQDPGLGLRLIYFSYDVKMKEKGDIPEGYSVSREKKERFSLILESASTNQTSMYLCASSSIRTADYNEQFFGPGTRLTVL.

The chain recombines TRBV5-4 with TRBJ2-1; possibly TRBD2 for D (5 bases). CDR3 length: 13 residues. Germline CDR1 reads SGHNT; CDR2 reads YYREEE (reference sequence). The V and J ends lost 4 bases and 3 bases respectively, with 8 bases between them. CDR3 nucleotides: TGTGCCAGCAGCCCCCGGGACTACAATGAGCAGTTCTTC. This codes for CASSPRDYNEQFF.

The chain joins TRBV6-5 to TRBJ1-6; 9 bases agree with TRBD1. Germline values: CDR1 MNHEY, CDR2 SVGAGI. The CDR3 sequence is 15 residues long. V lost 5 bases to trimming and J lost 7 bases; unmatched junction nucleotides: 6. The CDR3 here is CASSRNTGGNSPLHF. The CDR3 coding sequence is TGTGCCAGCAGTCGGAATACAGGGGGCAATTCACCCCTCCACTTT.

This clone was seen just once. The chain recombines TRBV7-7 with TRBJ2-2; TRBD2 agrees at 10 bases. The junction had 8 bases not matched to a gene; V was cut back by 4 bases and J by 6 bases. Germline CDR1 and CDR2: SSHAT and FNYEAQ (reference sequence). The CDR3 has 16 residues. CDR3 sequence reads: CASSSRLAGVAGELFF. For the CDR3, the DNA is TGTGCCAGCAGCTCCCGGCTAGCGGGGGTAGCCGGGGAGCTGTTTTTT.

This clone was observed a handful of times. The chain is built from TRBV7-2 and TRBJ1-2, with D possibly TRBD1 on 6 matching bases. V dropped 5 bases and J dropped 3 bases, with 16 bases sitting between them. Germline V gene lookup returns CDR1 SGHTA and CDR2 FQGNSA. The length of the CDR3 is 15 residues. The CDR3 region is CASSAEHRADYGYTF. For the CDR3, the DNA is TGTGCCAGCAGCGCTGAACACAGGGCGGACTATGGCTACACCTTC.

The chain has TRBV6-4 and TRBJ1-5; 7 positions agree with TRBD1. This CDR3 spans 17 amino acids. Germline CDR1 and CDR2: MRHNA and SNTAGT. The trim removed 6 bases at V and 4 bases at J, leaving 15 bases unmatched. The CDR3 is CASRRRQGAERNQPQHF. CDR3 DNA: TGTGCCAGCAGACGCAGACAGGGCGCCGAAAGAAATCAGCCCCAGCATTTT.

The chain combines TRBV7-3 with TRBJ2-3; D is ambiguous. V was pared by 2 bases and J by 6 bases, with 9 bases between. The length of the CDR3 is 13 residues. In germline, CDR1 is SGHTA, CDR2 FQGTGA. The CDR3 DNA reads TGTGCCAGCAGCTTACTCGGAAGCGATACGCAGTATTTT. It yields the protein CASSLLGSDTQYF.

The chain combines TRBV19 with TRBJ2-3, with TRBD2 matching 10 bases. The germline V gene has CDR1 LNHDA and CDR2 SQIVND (reference sequence). The trim removed 2 bases at V and 1 base at J, leaving 6 bases unmatched. CDR3 length: 17 residues. In DNA form, the CDR3 reads TGTGCCAGTAGTATACTAGCGGGGGACCTCGGCACAGATACGCAGTATTTT. Amino acids: CASSILAGDLGTDTQYF.

The chain couples TRBV30 to TRBJ1-1; the match to TRBD1 covers 7 bases. Unmatched junction bases numbered 3, after V lost 8 bases and J lost 3 bases. Germline lookup yields CDR1 GTSNPN and CDR2 SVGIG (reference sequence). The CDR3 has 11 amino acids. The CDR3, as DNA: TGTGCCGGAACAGGGGACACTGAAGCTTTCTTT. It specifies CAGTGDTEAFF.

The rearrangement uses TRBV11-2 and TRBJ2-7; 9 nucleotides match TRBD1. This CDR3 is built from 15 residues. Germline CDR1 reads SGHAT; CDR2 reads FQNNGV. V lost 5 bases and J lost 3; bases outside the gene matches: 8. Here the CDR3 DNA reads TGTGCCAGCAGCCCCCGGACAGGGGTGGGCTACGAGCAGTACTTC. It is translated as CASSPRTGVGYEQYF.

As to this clone: The same CDR3 also results from other DNA sequences found in this sample. CDR3 amino acids: CASSLGGTGELFF. The CDR3 nucleotides are TGTGCCAGCAGCTTGGGAGGGACCGGGGAGCTGTTTTTT. The rearrangement uses TRBV7-2 and TRBJ2-2; TRBD2 matches at 7 bases. Germline V gene data show CDR1 as SGHTA and CDR2 as FQGNSA. Trimming removed 3 bases from V and 5 bases from J; junction bases left unmatched: 0. The CDR3 is 13 residues long.